Below, 12 T cell receptor beta chains from the same sample are listed, as sequenced in a study of shared clonotypes between healthy human individuals. The data were produced by immunoSEQ multiplex PCR, yet TCRdb's version contains in-frame clones alone and is incomplete. The top ten clones hold about 1.7% of a sample with under 850,000 clones, over 55% of them seen once. The material sequenced was memory CD4+ T cells sorted from blood. The subset: CD45RA-negative fraction. Source of these receptors: a woman in her twenties or thirties in good health.

The chain combines TRBV19 with TRBJ2-5; 7 nucleotides match TRBD1. Germline V gives CDR1 LNHDA, CDR2 SQIVND (reference sequence). The CDR3 length is 14 residues. Unmatched junction bases numbered 7, after V lost 7 bases and J lost 2 bases. CDR3 region: CASTPTGSQETQYF. For the CDR3, the DNA is TGTGCCAGTACTCCGACAGGGAGTCAAGAGACCCAGTACTTC. Based on the CDR3 plus reference TRBV19 and TRBJ2-5, the full variable domain is DGGITQSPKYLFRKEGQNVTLSCEQNLNHDAMYWYRQDPGQGLRLIYYSQIVNDFQKGDIAEGYSVSREKKESFPLTVTSAQKNPTAFYLCASTPTGSQETQYFGPGTRLLVL.

This clone was recorded a few times. The V call is TRBV6-1, the J call TRBJ1-1; D call uncertain. The V and J ends lost 7 bases and 0 bases respectively, with 9 bases between them. This CDR3 has 13 amino acids. Germline values: CDR1 MNHNS, CDR2 SASEGT. DNA of the CDR3: TGTGCCAGCACCCTACTCCTGAACACTGAAGCTTTCTTT. It specifies CASTLLLNTEAFF.

This rearrangement joins TRBV6-4 to TRBJ2-2; possible D gene TRBD2, 6 bases. The CDR3 is 14 residues long. Germline V gene lookup returns CDR1 MRHNA and CDR2 SNTAGT. In DNA, the CDR3 is TGTGCAGCGCGGGAAGTAGCGAACACCGGGGAGCTGTTTTTT. Translated, it gives CAAREVANTGELFF.

V gene TRBV11-2 combines with J gene TRBJ1-3, with a weak D call TRBD1 (6 bases). The CDR3 totals 14 residues. The germline V gene has CDR1 SGHAT and CDR2 FQNNGV. Trimming shortened V by 5 bases and J by 1 base, and 9 bases separated the two germline ends. This CDR3 reads CASSIRGSGNTIYF. In nucleotides, the CDR3 is TGTGCCAGCAGCATAAGGGGGTCTGGAAACACCATATATTTT. Based on the CDR3 plus reference TRBV11-2 and TRBJ1-3, the full variable domain is EAGVAQSPRYKIIEKRQSVAFWCNPISGHATLYWYQQILGQGPKLLIQFQNNGVVDDSQLPKDRFSAERLKGVDSTLKIQPAKLEDSAVYLCASSIRGSGNTIYFGEGSWLTVV.

The chain joins TRBV11-2 to TRBJ2-7; D ambiguous. Trimming removed 2 bases at V and 4 bases at J, with 3 bases between. Germline values: CDR1 SGHAT, CDR2 FQNNGV. CDR3 length: 11 amino acids. The CDR3 sequence is CASSLWYEQYF. The CDR3 DNA reads as TGTGCCAGCAGCTTATGGTACGAGCAGTACTTC.

The rearrangement links TRBV5-1 to TRBJ2-5, with 8 bases matching TRBD1. This CDR3 is built from 15 residues. Germline-derived CDR1 and CDR2 are SGHRS and YFSETQ. V dropped 3 bases and J dropped 2; count of bases not matched to a gene: 6. The DNA of the CDR3 is TGCGCCAGCAGCTGGACAGGGATCCCACAAGAGACCCAGTACTTC. Amino acids: CASSWTGIPQETQYF.

The chain couples TRBV15 to TRBJ2-7; 9 bases align to TRBD1. The CDR3 covers 14 residues. With V trimmed by 4 bases and J by 2 bases, 3 bases remained unmatched. Germline values: CDR1 LNHNV, CDR2 YYDKDF (reference sequence). The CDR3 DNA reads as TGTGCCACCAGCACTAGACAGGGGGCCTACGAGCAGTACTTC. Its protein product is CATSTRQGAYEQYF.

This sequence joins TRBV11-2 and TRBJ2-3; D is possibly TRBD1 (6 bases). The CDR3 runs 15 residues. Germline loops: CDR1 SGHAT, CDR2 FQNNGV. Trimming removed 1 base at V and 3 bases at J, with 11 bases between. The CDR3 region is CASSLGYRETDTQYF. The CDR3 DNA follows: TGTGCCAGCAGCTTAGGATACAGGGAAACAGATACGCAGTATTTT. Drawing the rest from reference TRBV11-2 and TRBJ2-3, the complete variable domain is EAGVAQSPRYKIIEKRQSVAFWCNPISGHATLYWYQQILGQGPKLLIQFQNNGVVDDSQLPKDRFSAERLKGVDSTLKIQPAKLEDSAVYLCASSLGYRETDTQYFGPGTRLTVL.

The chain combines TRBV19 with TRBJ1-5, with D hard to call. The CDR3 spans 14 residues. Germline CDR1 reads LNHDA; CDR2 reads SQIVND (reference sequence). V was trimmed by 5 bases and J by 6 bases, leaving 14 bases between them. CDR3 DNA sequence: TGTGCCAGTAGTGTAGTAGGTTGGCGTCAGCCCCAGCATTTT. Translating it yields CASSVVGWRQPQHF.

The chain is built from TRBV18 and TRBJ1-5; weak D call: TRBD1 (6 bases). The CDR3 sequence is 16 residues long. Looked up from germline, CDR1 is KGHSH and CDR2 is LQKENI. The germline V and J ends were trimmed by 2 bases and 3 bases, with 14 bases remaining between them. CDR3 residues: CASSPTGGLSNQPQHF. In nucleotides, the CDR3 is TGTGCCAGCTCACCAACGGGGGGCTTATCCAATCAGCCCCAGCATTTT.

This chain links TRBV19 with TRBJ1-2; possibly TRBD1 for D (6 bases). The germline V gene encodes CDR1 LNHDA and CDR2 SQIVND (reference sequence). Trimming pared 4 bases from V and 1 base from J, leaving 16 bases between. CDR3 length: 16 amino acids. The CDR3: CASSKRAGGDNYGYTF. Here the CDR3 DNA reads TGTGCCAGTAGTAAGCGTGCGGGGGGCGATAACTATGGCTACACCTTC.

The DNA of the CDR3 is TGTGCCAGCAGTTTAAGGACAGGTGGAACTTTCTTT. It is translated as CASSLRTGGTFF. V and J are TRBV28 and TRBJ1-1, with TRBD1 matching 7 bases. V was clipped by 2 bases and J by 12 bases; unmatched bases: 6. This CDR3 region has 12 residues. CDR1 MDHEN and CDR2 SYDVKM come from the germline V gene.